This T cell receptor (beta chain) was observed in a study of blood T cell repertoires in COVID-19. As for the study in general: There were acute and convalescent COVID-19 samples, and they came from the United States, Italy and Spain. The cDNA or gDNA used as material had been derived from T cells, B-cell-depleted T cells, or PBMCs.

Germline V gene sequence: CDR1 SNHLY, CDR2 FYNNEI. The V and J ends lost 6 bases and 4 bases, in that order; junction bases with no gene match: 13. The CDR3 runs 16 residues. As processed by the authors: Reference gene primer amplification gave nucleated cell count estimates. Sequencing was performed with immunoSEQ multiplex PCR; in TCRdb, only in-frame clones are kept and a portion is missing. The V and J calls and clone size come from that table; D and trimming were worked out from the DNA. In the table there are about 240,000 clones, 82% of which are singletons. This rearrangement joins TRBV2 to TRBJ2-5, with TRBD1 identical over 8 bases. The receptor was derived from a woman aged 55-69 years with active or convalescent COVID-19. Specimen: peripheral blood. CDR3 residues: CASRTPGGRVLETQYF. CDR3 in DNA: TGTGCCAGCAGGACACCAGGGGGCAGGGTGCTAGAGACCCAGTACTTC.